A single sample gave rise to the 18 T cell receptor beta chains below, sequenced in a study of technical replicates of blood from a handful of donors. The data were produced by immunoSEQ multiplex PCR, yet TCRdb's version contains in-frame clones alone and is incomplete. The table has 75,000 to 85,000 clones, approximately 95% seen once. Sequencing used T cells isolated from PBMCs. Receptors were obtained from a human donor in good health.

CDR3 in amino acids: CAWSVKREPSYNEQFF. The CDR3 DNA reads TGTGCCTGGAGTGTAAAGCGGGAGCCGTCCTACAATGAGCAGTTCTTC. The chain couples TRBV30 to TRBJ2-1; 8 nucleotides line up with TRBD2. This CDR3 has 16 amino acids. Losses at the gene ends were 0 bases for V and 1 base for J; bases not matched to a gene: 5. Germline CDR1 is GTSNPN and CDR2 is SVGIG (reference sequence).

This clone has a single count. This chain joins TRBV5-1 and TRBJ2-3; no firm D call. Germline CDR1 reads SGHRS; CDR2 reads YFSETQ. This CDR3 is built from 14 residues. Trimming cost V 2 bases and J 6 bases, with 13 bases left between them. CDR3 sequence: CASSFQTVRDTQYF. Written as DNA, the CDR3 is TGCGCCAGCAGCTTTCAAACAGTTCGGGATACGCAGTATTTT.

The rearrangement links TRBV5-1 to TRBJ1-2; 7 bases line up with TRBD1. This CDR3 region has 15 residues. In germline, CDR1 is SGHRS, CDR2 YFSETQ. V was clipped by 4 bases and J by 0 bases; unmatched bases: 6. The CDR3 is CASSEETGSNYGYTF. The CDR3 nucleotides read TGCGCCAGCAGCGAGGAGACAGGGTCTAACTATGGCTACACCTTC.

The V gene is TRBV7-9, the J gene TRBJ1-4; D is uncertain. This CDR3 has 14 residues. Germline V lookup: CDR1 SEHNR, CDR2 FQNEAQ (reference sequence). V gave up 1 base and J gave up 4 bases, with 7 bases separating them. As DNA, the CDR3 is TGTGCCAGCAGCTTAGGGGCGAATAATGAAAAACTGTTTTTT. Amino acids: CASSLGANNEKLFF.

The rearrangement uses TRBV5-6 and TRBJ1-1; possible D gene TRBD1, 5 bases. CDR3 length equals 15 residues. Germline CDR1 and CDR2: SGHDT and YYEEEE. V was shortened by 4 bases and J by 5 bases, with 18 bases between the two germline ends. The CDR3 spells CASSREAGQGTEAFF. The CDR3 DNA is TGTGCCAGCAGCAGAGAAGCCGGGCAGGGAACTGAAGCTTTCTTT.

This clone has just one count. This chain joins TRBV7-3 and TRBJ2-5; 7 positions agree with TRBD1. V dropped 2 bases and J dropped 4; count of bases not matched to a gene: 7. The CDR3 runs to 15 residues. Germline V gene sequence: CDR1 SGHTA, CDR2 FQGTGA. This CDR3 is CASSLRTGEGETQYF. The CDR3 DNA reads TGTGCCAGCAGCTTACGGACAGGAGAGGGAGAGACCCAGTACTTC.

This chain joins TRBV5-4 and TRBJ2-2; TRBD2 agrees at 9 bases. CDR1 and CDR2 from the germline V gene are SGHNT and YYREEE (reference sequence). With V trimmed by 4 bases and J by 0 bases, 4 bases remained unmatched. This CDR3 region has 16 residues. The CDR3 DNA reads TGTGCCAGCAGCAAGACTAGCGGAACGAACACCGGGGAGCTGTTTTTT. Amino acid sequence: CASSKTSGTNTGELFF.

The CDR3 spells CAISDVPGQGIYGYTF. CDR3 sequence (DNA): TGTGCCATCAGTGACGTCCCGGGACAGGGAATCTATGGCTACACCTTC. This chain links TRBV10-3 with TRBJ1-2; 9 bases map to TRBD1. The V and J ends lost 3 bases and 4 bases, in that order; junction bases with no gene match: 9. The V gene's germline CDR1 is ENHRY and CDR2 SYGVKD. There are 16 residues in the CDR3.

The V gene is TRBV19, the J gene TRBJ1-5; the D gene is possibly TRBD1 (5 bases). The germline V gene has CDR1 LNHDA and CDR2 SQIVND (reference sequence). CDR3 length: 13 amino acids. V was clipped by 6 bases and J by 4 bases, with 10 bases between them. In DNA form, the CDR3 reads TGTGCCAGTAGCCAAGACAGTAATCAGCCCCAGCATTTT. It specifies CASSQDSNQPQHF.

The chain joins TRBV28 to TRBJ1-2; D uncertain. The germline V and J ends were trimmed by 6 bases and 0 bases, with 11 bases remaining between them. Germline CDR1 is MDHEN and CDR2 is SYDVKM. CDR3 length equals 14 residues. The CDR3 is CASREQQPNYGYTF. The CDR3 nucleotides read TGTGCCAGCAGGGAACAGCAGCCTAACTATGGCTACACCTTC.

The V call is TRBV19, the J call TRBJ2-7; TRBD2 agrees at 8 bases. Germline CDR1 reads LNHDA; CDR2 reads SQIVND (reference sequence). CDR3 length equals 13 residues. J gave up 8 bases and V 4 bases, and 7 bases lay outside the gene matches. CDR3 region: CASSNSGGTQQYF. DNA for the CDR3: TGTGCCAGTAGTAATTCGGGGGGGACCCAGCAGTACTTC.

The CDR3 region is CSVVGQGVGYTF. The DNA for the CDR3 is TGCAGCGTTGTGGGACAGGGAGTAGGCTACACCTTC. The chain is built from TRBV29-1 and TRBJ1-2; 9 positions agree with TRBD1. The length of the CDR3 is 12 residues. CDR1 is SQVTM and CDR2 is ANQGSEA in the germline V gene. V lost 4 bases and J lost 8; bases outside the gene matches: 5.

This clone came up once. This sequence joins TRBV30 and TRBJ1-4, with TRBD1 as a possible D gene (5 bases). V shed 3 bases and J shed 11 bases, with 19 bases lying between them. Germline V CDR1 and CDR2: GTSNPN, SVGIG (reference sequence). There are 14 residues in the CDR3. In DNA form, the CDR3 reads TGTGCCTGGAGCGAAGGATATGGGCCAGGGAAACTGTTTTTT. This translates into CAWSEGYGPGKLFF.

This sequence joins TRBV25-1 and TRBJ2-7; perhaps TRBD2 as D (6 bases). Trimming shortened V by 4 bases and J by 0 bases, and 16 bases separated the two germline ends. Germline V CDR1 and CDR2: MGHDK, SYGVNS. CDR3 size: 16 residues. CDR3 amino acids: CASSGFPGSSSYEQYF. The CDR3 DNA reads TGTGCCAGCAGTGGCTTTCCCGGGAGCAGCTCCTACGAGCAGTACTTC.

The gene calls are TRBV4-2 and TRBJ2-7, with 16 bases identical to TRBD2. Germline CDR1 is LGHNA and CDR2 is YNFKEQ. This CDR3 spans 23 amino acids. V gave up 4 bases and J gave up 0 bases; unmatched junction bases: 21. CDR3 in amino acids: CASSRNDRGGPGLAGGGSYEQYF. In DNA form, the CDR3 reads TGTGCCAGCAGCCGCAACGACAGGGGAGGGCCGGGACTAGCGGGAGGGGGCTCCTACGAGCAGTACTTC.

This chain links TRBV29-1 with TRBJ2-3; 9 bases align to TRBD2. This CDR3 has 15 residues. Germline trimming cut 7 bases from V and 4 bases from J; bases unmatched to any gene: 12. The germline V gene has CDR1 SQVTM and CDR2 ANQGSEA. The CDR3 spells CSAEGLAGKSDTQYF. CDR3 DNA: TGCAGCGCCGAAGGGCTAGCGGGAAAGTCAGATACGCAGTATTTT.

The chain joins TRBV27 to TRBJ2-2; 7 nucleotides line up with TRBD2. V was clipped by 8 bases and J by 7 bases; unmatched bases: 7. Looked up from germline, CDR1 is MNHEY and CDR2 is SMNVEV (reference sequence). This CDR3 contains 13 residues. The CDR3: CASRPGGGGELFF. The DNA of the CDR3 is TGTGCCAGCCGTCCGGGGGGTGGCGGGGAGCTGTTTTTT.

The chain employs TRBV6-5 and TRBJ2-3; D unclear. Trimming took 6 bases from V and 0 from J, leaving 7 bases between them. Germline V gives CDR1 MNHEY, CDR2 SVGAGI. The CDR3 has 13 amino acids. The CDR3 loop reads CASREQSTDTQYF. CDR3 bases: TGTGCCAGCAGGGAACAGAGCACAGATACGCAGTATTTT.